Listed here are 21 T cell receptor beta chains from one sample, sequenced in a study of cytomegalovirus exposure and HLA in healthy donors. 13 Jbeta primers and 60 Vbeta primers were used for the PCR. The table came from immunoSEQ multiplex PCR; TCRdb's copy has only in-frame clones and leaves some out. The sample lists 170,000 or so clones, around 81% seen once, with 2% to 2.5% in the top ten. Input material: PBMCs. The receptors come from a woman aged 25 to 39 in good health and CMV-seronegative.

The chain employs TRBV27 and TRBJ2-1, with 11 nucleotides matching TRBD1. Germline V gene lookup returns CDR1 MNHEY and CDR2 SMNVEV (reference sequence). The CDR3 loop spans 23 amino acids. With V trimmed by 4 bases and J by 0 bases, 23 bases remained unmatched. CDR3 sequence (DNA): TGTGCCAGCAGTTCCCGAGTCATTTATGGACAGGGGGCTGATACCAGCTCCTACAATGAGCAGTTCTTC. Translated, it gives CASSSRVIYGQGADTSSYNEQFF.

As regards this clone: This CDR3 is also generated by other DNA sequences in the sample. The gene calls are TRBV28 and TRBJ1-5, with D hard to call. Germline CDR1 is MDHEN and CDR2 is SYDVKM. There are 14 residues in the CDR3. V dropped 3 bases and J dropped 5 bases, with 11 bases sitting between them. The CDR3 spells CASSFGLGYQPQHF. Written as DNA, the CDR3 is TGTGCCAGCAGTTTTGGGTTGGGCTATCAGCCCCAGCATTTT.

CDR3 amino acids: CASSAAAVSGANVLTF. The CDR3 DNA is TGTGCCAGCAGTGCGGCGGCAGTTTCTGGGGCCAACGTCCTGACTTTC. The J gene is TRBJ2-6, the V gene TRBV25-1; no definite D call. Germline lookup yields CDR1 MGHDK and CDR2 SYGVNS. CDR3 length: 16 amino acids. Trimming removed 4 bases from V and 1 base from J, with 11 bases in between.

V usage is TRBV5-4 and J usage is TRBJ2-2; the match to TRBD2 covers 10 bases. The CDR3 spans 16 residues. J was trimmed by 7 bases and V by 1 base; bases with no gene match: 7. The germline CDR1 and CDR2 sequences are SGHNT and YYREEE (reference sequence). Here the CDR3 reads CASSLSSSGSGGELFF. The CDR3 coding sequence is TGTGCCAGCAGCTTGTCCTCTAGCGGGAGTGGCGGGGAGCTGTTTTTT.

The V and J genes are TRBV4-1 and TRBJ2-1; 9 positions match TRBD2. Germline assignment: CDR1 MGHRA and CDR2 YSYEKL. CDR3 length equals 15 residues. J gave up 4 bases and V 3 bases, and 4 bases lay outside the gene matches. The DNA for the CDR3 is TGCGCCAGCAGCCAGCGTAGCGGGGGTTACAATGAGCAGTTCTTC. This sequence encodes CASSQRSGGYNEQFF.

The chain couples TRBV30 to TRBJ2-7; 7 bases agree with TRBD1. The CDR3 has 16 amino acids. The junction had 10 bases not matched to a gene; V was cut back by 0 bases and J by 2 bases. Per the germline V gene, CDR1 is GTSNPN and CDR2 is SVGIG (reference sequence). The CDR3 coding sequence is TGTGCCTGGAGTGTACGGGGCCAGGGGGAAACCTACGAGCAGTACTTC. Translated: CAWSVRGQGETYEQYF. Looking up the rest from reference TRBV30 and TRBJ2-7 gives the full variable domain: SQTIHQWPATLVQPVGSPLSLECTVEGTSNPNLYWYRQAAGRGLQLLFYSVGIGQISSEVPQNLSASRPQDRQFILSSKKLLLSDSGFYLCAWSVRGQGETYEQYFGPGTRLTVT.

The rearrangement links TRBV7-9 to TRBJ2-1; 9 bases agree with TRBD1. Germline V gene data show CDR1 as SEHNR and CDR2 as FQNEAQ (reference sequence). V lost 5 bases, J lost 9 bases, and 5 bases stayed unmatched. This CDR3 is 13 amino acids long. The CDR3 region is CASSQRQGGEQFF. The CDR3 DNA is TGTGCCAGCAGCCAGAGACAGGGGGGTGAGCAGTTCTTC. Supplemented by reference TRBV7-9 and TRBJ2-1, the full variable domain reads DTGVSQNPRHKITKRGQNVTFRCDPISEHNRLYWYRQTLGQGPEFLTYFQNEAQLEKSRLLSDRFSAERPKGSFSTLEIQRTEQGDSAMYLCASSQRQGGEQFFGPGTRLTVL.

The V gene is TRBV5-1, the J gene TRBJ2-7; 11 bases are a match to TRBD1. CDR1 and CDR2 (germline): SGHRS, YFSETQ. The CDR3 runs 15 residues. V lost 3 bases and J lost 6; bases outside the gene matches: 8. The CDR3 region is CASSWNPGTGGEQYF. CDR3 nucleotides: TGCGCCAGCAGCTGGAACCCCGGGACAGGGGGCGAGCAGTACTTC.

This chain joins TRBV9 and TRBJ1-5, with D maybe TRBD1 (5 bases). Trimming removed 4 bases from V and 7 bases from J, with 15 bases in between. The germline V gene encodes CDR1 SGDLS and CDR2 YYNGEE. This CDR3 is 14 amino acids long. The CDR3 loop reads CASSMPRAKQPQHF. CDR3 nucleotides: TGTGCCAGCAGCATGCCCAGGGCTAAGCAGCCCCAGCATTTT. Using reference TRBV9 and TRBJ1-5 for the parts outside the CDR3, the full variable domain is DSGVTQTPKHLITATGQRVTLRCSPRSGDLSVYWYQQSLDQGLQFLIQYYNGEERAKGNILERFSAQQFPDLHSELNLSSLELGDSALYFCASSMPRAKQPQHFGDGTRLSIL.

V and J are TRBV10-3 and TRBJ1-5; D perhaps matches TRBD1 (5 bases). Germline V gene lookup returns CDR1 ENHRY and CDR2 SYGVKD. The V end lost 3 bases, the J end lost 5 bases, and 8 bases lay between the germline ends. The CDR3 runs to 13 residues. CDR3 residues: CAISEQVDQPQHF. CDR3 coding DNA: TGTGCCATCAGTGAACAGGTCGATCAGCCCCAGCATTTT.

The V and J genes are TRBV28 and TRBJ2-5; maybe TRBD1 (6 bases). The DNA end is a closer match to TRBJ2-7, so the J assignment may be wrong. Germline V gene data show CDR1 as MDHEN and CDR2 as SYDVKM. CDR3 size: 16 residues. The CDR3 region is CASSLAASDSSYEQYF. The CDR3 nucleotides read TGTGCCAGCAGTTTAGCGGCGTCGGACAGTTCCTACGAGCAGTACTTC.

This chain connects TRBV30 to TRBJ2-1; 10 bases are a match to TRBD1. CDR3 size: 14 residues. V lost 2 bases, J lost 7 bases, and 5 bases stayed unmatched. CDR1 and CDR2 (germline): GTSNPN, SVGIG (reference sequence). The CDR3 region is CAWSRDRGRNEQFF. The CDR3 coding sequence is TGTGCCTGGAGTAGGGACAGGGGTCGGAATGAGCAGTTCTTC.

This chain joins TRBV28 and TRBJ2-7, with TRBD1 matching over 8 bases. In germline, CDR1 is MDHEN, CDR2 SYDVKM. This CDR3 is built from 15 residues. The junction had 9 bases not matched to a gene; V was cut back by 4 bases and J by 4 bases. The CDR3 is CASSSSITGGYEQYF. In nucleotides, the CDR3 is TGTGCCAGCAGTTCGTCAATAACAGGGGGGTACGAGCAGTACTTC. The full variable domain, completed using reference TRBV28 and TRBJ2-7, is DVKVTQSSRYLVKRTGEKVFLECVQDMDHENMFWYRQDPGLGLRLIYFSYDVKMKEKGDIPEGYSVSREKKERFSLILESASTNQTSMYLCASSSSITGGYEQYFGPGTRLTVT.

This rearrangement joins TRBV6-4 to TRBJ2-1, with D maybe TRBD2 (6 bases). The germline V and J ends were trimmed by 3 bases and 9 bases, with 12 bases remaining between them. In germline, CDR1 is MRHNA, CDR2 SNTAGT. The CDR3 has 13 amino acids. CDR3 region: CASSESGVGEQFF. The CDR3 region has the DNA TGTGCCAGCAGTGAATCGGGGGTCGGTGAGCAGTTCTTC.

The table lists this clone with a count of one. V gene TRBV19 combines with J gene TRBJ1-1; the match to TRBD1 covers 10 bases. The CDR3 consists of 15 residues. Germline CDR1 reads LNHDA; CDR2 reads SQIVND (reference sequence). V was pared by 7 bases and J by 3 bases, with 8 bases of the junction left unmatched. The CDR3 DNA follows: TGTGCCAGTACCCCCCGGGACAGGGGATACACTGAAGCTTTCTTT. It yields the protein CASTPRDRGYTEAFF.

The CDR3 is CASSLKQGPNYGYTF. CDR3 sequence (DNA): TGTGCCAGTAGCCTTAAACAGGGGCCGAACTATGGCTACACCTTC. V and J are TRBV19 and TRBJ1-2; 7 nucleotides line up with TRBD1. Trimming took 6 bases from V and 2 from J; bases not matched to a gene: 9. Germline V gene data show CDR1 as LNHDA and CDR2 as SQIVND (reference sequence). The CDR3 totals 15 residues.

The chain links TRBV6-1 to TRBJ1-1; 9 positions match TRBD1. Germline CDR1 is MNHNS and CDR2 is SASEGT. The ends lost 4 bases at V and 10 bases at J; junction bases unmatched: 10. The CDR3 sequence is 14 residues long. The CDR3 here is CASSVRTGVDGAFF. Here the CDR3 DNA reads TGTGCCAGCAGTGTTCGGACAGGGGTGGATGGAGCTTTCTTT.

This chain uses TRBV9 with TRBJ2-5, with 9 nucleotides matching TRBD2. Germline trimming cut 0 bases from V and 3 bases from J; bases unmatched to any gene: 15. CDR3 length: 19 amino acids. The V gene's germline CDR1 is SGDLS and CDR2 YYNGEE. CDR3 nucleotides: TGTGCCAGCAGCGTAGCTACTTCTGGGGGTTTAGCGGGAGAAGAGACCCAGTACTTC. Translation gives CASSVATSGGLAGEETQYF.

V gene TRBV19 combines with J gene TRBJ1-5, with D possibly matching TRBD1 (6 bases). V lost 2 bases to trimming and J lost 4 bases, with 12 bases between them. This CDR3 is 15 amino acids long. Germline V gene lookup returns CDR1 LNHDA and CDR2 SQIVND (reference sequence). The CDR3: CASSILSGANQPQHF. The DNA of the CDR3 is TGTGCCAGTAGTATATTGTCAGGGGCGAATCAGCCCCAGCATTTT.

The CDR3 protein is CASSIGTGGNTIYF. The CDR3 coding sequence is TGTGCCAGCAGCATCGGGACAGGGGGAAACACCATATATTTT. V gene TRBV5-6 combines with J gene TRBJ1-3; 9 bases align to TRBD1. The CDR3 is 14 amino acids. With 4 bases clipped from V and 4 bases from J, the junction kept 3 bases outside the gene matches. Germline values: CDR1 SGHDT, CDR2 YYEEEE. Supplemented by reference TRBV5-6 and TRBJ1-3, the full variable domain reads DAGVTQSPTHLIKTRGQQVTLRCSPKSGHDTVSWYQQALGQGPQFIFQYYEEEERQRGNFPDRFSGHQFPNYSSELNVNALLLGDSALYLCASSIGTGGNTIYFGEGSWLTVV.

In regard to this clone: Other nucleotide sequences from this sample produce the same CDR3. The rearrangement links TRBV5-1 to TRBJ2-7; D is uncertain. There are 14 residues in the CDR3. Germline CDR1 reads SGHRS; CDR2 reads YFSETQ. Between the trimmed V and J ends, which lost 0 bases and 0 bases, there was a span of 7 bases. The CDR3 DNA follows: TGCGCCAGCAGCTTGGGAGGTTCCTCCTACGAGCAGTACTTC. This codes for CASSLGGSSYEQYF.